This T cell receptor beta chain derives from a study of beta chain features in type 1 diabetes. Trimming cost V 2 bases and J 0 bases, with 26 bases left between them. CDR3 size: 21 residues. The isolated RNA, all of it, was reverse transcribed, so expressed TCRB transcripts were what got sequenced. Clones were read by immunoSEQ multiplex PCR, and TCRdb kept only the in-frame ones, dropping some. There are hundreds of thousands of clones in the sample; about 15% occur only once, and roughly 0.015% lies in the top ten. Comment on this clone: Antigen unknown.

CD45RO/CCR7/CD25/CD127/CD95/CD27 sorting isolated CD4+ naive, central memory, regulatory and stem cell-like memory cells. The study, taken as a whole, reports: The study left unresolved whether HLA type influences TCRB rearrangement. Fewer insertions but more deletions were seen at VDJ junctions in type 1 diabetes patients. Compared to healthy donors, patients appeared to have naive, central memory and Treg TCRB repertoires that were more alike. Significant though moderate, a shortening of TCRB CDR3s appeared in all four CD4+ subsets of Type 1 diabetes patients.

The receptor comes from a man aged 18 to 29 with type 1 diabetes. The V and J genes are TRBV23-1 and TRBJ1-5; D is unclear. TRBV23-1 is annotated as an ORF whose role is uncertain. Input material: naive CD4+ T cells from blood. CDR3 bases: TGCGCCAGCAGTCAACAACTCTCCCCCTACAGCCCCCATTATAGCAATCAGCCCCAGCATTTT. Amino acids: CASSQQLSPYSPHYSNQPQHF.